This T cell receptor (beta chain) is from a study of cytomegalovirus exposure and HLA in healthy donors (dated by TCRdb to about 2017). Background for the entire study: According to an earlier analysis of 550 to 750 of the donors, 150 million to 200 million T cells yielded over 90 million unique TCR beta sequences and about 300 Gb of sequence data. About 280 gigabases of sequencing data and roughly 81 million unique TCR sequences made up an early release that covered approximately 650 HLA-typed donors. The genetic ancestry cluster associated with self-reported Caucasian donors included 65% to 90% of the roughly 400 genotyped donors. The study was designed to test whether signatures of past pathogen exposure could be identified by cataloging public T cell receptors. The study used immunosequencing to profile the T cell repertoires of approximately 640 subjects and linked those repertoires to cytomegalovirus serostatus. Besides the first cohort of 550 to 750 subjects, a separate validation cohort made up of around 120 different subjects was used. High-throughput TCR immunosequencing, statistical association of individual TCRs with disease status, and machine learning were combined to predict cytomegalovirus infection status. A later analysis re-examined previously published TCR beta repertoires from around 670 donors and added high-resolution HLA genotyping to investigate patterns of TCR occurrence. In the later analysis, no new phenotypic data were used to find candidate immune exposures; instead, reliance was placed on TCR beta sequences and their occurrence across donors. An earlier analysis of 587 of the donors used high-throughput TCR beta sequencing to judge whether each TCR beta V gene segment behaved as functional or pseudogenic. Donor age, sex, ethnicity and CMV serostatus were compiled alongside the repertoire data. In a later genetic analysis, genome-wide SNP genotypes for about 55% of the roughly 700 donors were used, and that subset was treated as a discovery cohort. Every discovery cohort repertoire had been produced on one sequencing platform. HLA typing included class I and class II loci at four-digit resolution. The number of donors typed differed by locus, with 629-630 for A, B, C, DRB1 and DQB1, 522 for DQA1, 600 to 610 for DPA1, and some 440 for DPB1. Because of strong linkage in the cohort, 5 or 6 DR-DQ haplotypes were treated as single units for association and clustering. On average, about 240,000 unique TCR beta nucleotide sequences were sequenced per donor among a few hundred genotyped donors of the cohort, with 15% to 20% of those sequences being non-productive.

What the research found in general, with its limitations: Because counts were too low, some 16 rarely observed V segments, including chromosome 9 orphons, were excluded from the earlier analysis of around 590 of the donors. For the cohort, immune exposure information was limited to CMV serostatus. The study listed approximately 150 TCR beta chains as associated with cytomegalovirus. According to a later analysis, parvovirus B19, influenza, CMV and Epstein-Barr virus appeared linked to several top co-occurrence clusters. Across donors, most TCR sequences were observed very rarely, whereas some public TCRs were present in many individuals. A cluster of highly shared sequence variants was judged likely to represent a technical artifact of the sequencing pipeline. Most CMV-associated TCR beta chains appeared to be HLA-restricted in a later analysis, and the HLA associations seemed to be driven largely by CMV exposure. According to a later genetic analysis, donors in an Asian-associated ancestry cluster had fewer N-insertions in productive TCRs than the approximately 710-donor mean. Compared with equally common non-associated chains, HLA-associated TCR beta chains in a later analysis were more clonally expanded and had lower generation probabilities. Because the 87-base-pair reads could not distinguish some IMGT-functional V segments, including TRBV6-2 and TRBV6-3, those segments were excluded. Linkage disequilibrium might explain the correlated functional status among segregating V segments, but an unknown experimental factor could not be ruled out. Because HLA typing was missing for some donors at each locus, association tests included only the typed subset. The presence/absence analyses assumed that sequencing depth was roughly uniform across donors, and that assumption may not be true. The classifier was reported to diagnose cytomegalovirus status with high specificity and sensitivity in both the original and validation cohorts. Broadly in line with IMGT annotations, most TCR beta V segments showed up in productive rearrangements about 90% or about 30% of the time in an earlier analysis of 450 to 600 of the donors. In this cohort, only TCR beta chains were sequenced, and detectable features were limited by the absence of alpha or paired-chain data. A further reported finding was that TCR beta sequences accurately predicted the HLA-A and HLA-B alleles for most subjects in the first cohort. The authors suggested that the approach could potentially be generalized to other disease states and immunological phenotypes. A few of the identified cytomegalovirus-associated TCR beta chains were confirmed in vitro to be specific for cytomegalovirus antigens. According to a later analysis, TCR association rates differed among HLA loci, with DRB1 alleles showing the most associated TCRs and HLA-C alleles showing the fewest. A later genetic analysis associated a missense DCLRE1C variant with V-gene and J-gene trimming of TCR beta chains, and an independent cohort replicated the association. A later analysis associated 15,000 or so TCR beta sequences with specific HLA alleles at a false discovery rate of 0.05. When HLA alleles, especially DR and DQ, strongly co-occurred, TCR associations were difficult to assign to individual alleles.

The cohort comprised 550 to 700 healthy bone marrow donors. Cohort members were all nominally healthy when sampled, although unrecorded immune exposures were likely present. The donor was CMV seronegative and was included in the group of 352 seronegative cohort members. A peripheral blood sample was collected from each donor, and TCR beta sequencing was performed on peripheral blood mononuclear cells. Genomic DNA extraction from the blood cell samples was performed with the Qiagen DNeasy Blood Extraction Kit. V was cut back by 4 bases and J by 0 bases, leaving a gap of 16 bases between them. The germline V gene yields MNHEY for CDR1 and SVGAGI for CDR2. Measured from the cysteine to the phenylalanine, the CDR3 is 16 residues long. The retained sequence is limited to the CDR3, 48 bases, with the frame set at the first base. The method behind the library was the immunoSEQ multiplex PCR assay. A mixture of 60 forward primers for TCR Vbeta segments and 13 reverse primers for TCR Jbeta segments was used in the multiplex PCR. A multiplex PCR assay on genomic DNA amplified the CDR3 region of rearranged TCR beta genes. Amplified TCR beta libraries were sequenced as 87-base-pair reads on the Illumina HiSeq System. As for how the authors treated the data: In a later analysis, some 80 million unique TCR beta chains were counted across the 666 repertoires, and approximately 11 million of these chains were shared by at least two donors. Raw reads were error-corrected and collapsed into unique sequences by a nearest-neighbor algorithm in which closely related sequences were merged to remove PCR and sequencing errors. CDR3 sequences were aligned to IMGT reference sequences to assign V, D and J gene segments. Each retained sequence needed at least a six-nucleotide match to both a V gene segment and a J gene segment. Rearrangements were called productive when the CDR3 lacked stop codons and stayed in frame with V and J; all others were non-productive. CDR3 was defined by IMGT convention, running from the second conserved V-encoded cysteine to the conserved J-encoded phenylalanine. In an earlier analysis of just under 600 of the donors, sequences lacking an unambiguous match to a single V gene segment were excluded. In an earlier analysis of 587 of the donors, V segments were called functional above 56.7% productive rearrangements and were called segregating when the between-donor standard deviation exceeded 5%. To diagnose cytomegalovirus status from the catalog of TCR beta chain sequences, a statistical classification framework was built. In a later analysis, TCR nucleotide sequences were compared against IMGT/GENE-DB human TR gene sequences so that V and J genes could be assigned. Using the TCRdist pipeline, a later analysis assigned CDR3 sequences along with most-parsimonious VDJ recombination scenarios. In a later analysis, each TCR beta chain was defined by its CDR3 amino acid sequence together with its V-gene family, and reads without a unique V-gene family were excluded. In a later analysis, 450 to 600 highly shared, low-generation-probability nucleotide sequences were removed to address suspected cross-contamination and a sequencing artifact. For each public chain, a later analysis derived a clonal expansion index from normalized ranks of inferred template counts within each repertoire. Generation probabilities in a later analysis came from a VDJ recombination model fitted to out-of-frame rearrangements, and those results were checked against IGoR. A later analysis scored TCR-TCR, TCR-HLA and TCR-CMV co-occurrence with hypergeometric tests, applying a repertoire-size bias correction to TCR pairs. To estimate false discovery rates, a later analysis permuted the HLA or CMV assignments 20 times. In a later analysis, co-occurring TCRs were grouped using DBSCAN, and TCRdist sequence similarity was added for clustering within HLA-allele-positive subsets. Co-occurrence clustering excluded repertoires with fewer than 30,000 or more than 120,000 public chains, plus five with anomalous nucleotide sharing. TCRdb carries this immuneACCESS record with in-frame sequences only. Its versions omit some clonotypes, under half of them owing to an unresolved V gene in the studies checked, with the rest unexplained. That table gives V, J and clone size, and the DNA gave D and trimming. This sample holds about 250,000 clones; approximately 81% were observed only once. The leading ten clones occupy 0.2% to 0.25% of the sample.

Comments on this clone: Its antigen remains unidentified. No base qualities exist here, and no much larger clone lies one base off it.

The chain is assembled from TRBV6-5 and TRBJ2-7; the D segment cannot be called with confidence. The TCR sequence derives from a girl aged 2-10 years in good health and CMV-seronegative. Sequenced material: PBMCs. In nucleotide form, the sequence is TGTGCCAGCAGTTCCCACGATCTAACGAGCTCCTACGAGCAGTACTTC. This encodes CASSSHDLTSSYEQYF.